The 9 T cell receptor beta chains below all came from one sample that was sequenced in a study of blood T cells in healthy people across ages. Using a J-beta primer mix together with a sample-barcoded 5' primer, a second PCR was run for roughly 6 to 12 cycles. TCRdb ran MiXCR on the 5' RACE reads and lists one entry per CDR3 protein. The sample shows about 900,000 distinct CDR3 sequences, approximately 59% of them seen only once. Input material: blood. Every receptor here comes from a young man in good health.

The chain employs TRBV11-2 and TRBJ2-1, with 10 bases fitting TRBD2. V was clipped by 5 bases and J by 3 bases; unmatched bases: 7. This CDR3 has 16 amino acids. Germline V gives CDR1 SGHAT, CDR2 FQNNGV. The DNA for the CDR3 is TGTGCCAGCAGCGCCCGACTAGCGGGTATCTACAATGAGCAGTTCTTC. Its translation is CASSARLAGIYNEQFF.

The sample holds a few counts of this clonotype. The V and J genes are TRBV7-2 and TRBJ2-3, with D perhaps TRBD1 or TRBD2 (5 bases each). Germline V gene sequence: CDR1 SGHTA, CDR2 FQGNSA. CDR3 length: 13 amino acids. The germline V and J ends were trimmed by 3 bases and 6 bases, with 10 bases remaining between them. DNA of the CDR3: TGTGCCAGCAGCTTCGGGACGGGGGATACGCAGTATTTT. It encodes CASSFGTGDTQYF.

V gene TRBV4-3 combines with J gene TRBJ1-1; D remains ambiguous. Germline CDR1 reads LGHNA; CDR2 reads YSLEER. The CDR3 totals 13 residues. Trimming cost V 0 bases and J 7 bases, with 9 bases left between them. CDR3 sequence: CASSQDRHNEAFF. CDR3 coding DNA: TGCGCCAGCAGCCAAGATCGGCACAATGAAGCTTTCTTT.

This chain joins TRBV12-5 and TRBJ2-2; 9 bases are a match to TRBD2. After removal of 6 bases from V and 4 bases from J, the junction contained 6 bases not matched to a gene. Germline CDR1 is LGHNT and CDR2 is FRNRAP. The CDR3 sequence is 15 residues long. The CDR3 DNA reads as TGTGCTAGTGGCACAAGCGGGGGGCGCACCGGGGAGCTGTTTTTT. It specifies CASGTSGGRTGELFF.

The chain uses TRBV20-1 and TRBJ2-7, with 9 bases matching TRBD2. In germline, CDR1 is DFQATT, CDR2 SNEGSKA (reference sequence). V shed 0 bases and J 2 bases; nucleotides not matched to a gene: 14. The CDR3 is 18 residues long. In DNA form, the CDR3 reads TGCAGTGCTAGAGATGGTTTCGGAGTGGCTAGCGGGGCCTACGAGCAGTACTTC. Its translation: CSARDGFGVASGAYEQYF.

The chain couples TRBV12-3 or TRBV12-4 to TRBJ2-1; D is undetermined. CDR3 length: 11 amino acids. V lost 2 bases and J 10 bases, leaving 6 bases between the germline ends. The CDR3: CASSLLSEQFF. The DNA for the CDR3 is TGTGCCAGCAGTTTACTCTCGGAGCAGTTCTTC.

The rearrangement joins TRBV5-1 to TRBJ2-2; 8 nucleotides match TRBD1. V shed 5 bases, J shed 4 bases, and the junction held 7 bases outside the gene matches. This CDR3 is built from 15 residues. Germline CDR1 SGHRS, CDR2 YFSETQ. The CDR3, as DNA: TGCGCCAGCAGGGGGACAGGCACCGGCACCGGGGAGCTGTTTTTT. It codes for CASRGTGTGTGELFF.

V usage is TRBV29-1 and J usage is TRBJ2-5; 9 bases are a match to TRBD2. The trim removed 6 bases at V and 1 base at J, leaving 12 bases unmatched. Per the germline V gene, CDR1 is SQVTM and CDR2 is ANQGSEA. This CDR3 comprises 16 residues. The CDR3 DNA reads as TGCAGCGTCGAATCTTTAGCGGGGGCCTTCCAAGAGACCCAGTACTTC. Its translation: CSVESLAGAFQETQYF.

In DNA form, the CDR3 reads TGTGCCAGCAGTGCCGGGACACAAGGAGGAGATACGCAGTATTTT. It encodes CASSAGTQGGDTQYF. The V call is TRBV13, the J call TRBJ2-3; TRBD1 might be the D (6 bases). Between the trimmed V and J ends, which lost 6 bases and 5 bases, there was a span of 18 bases. CDR3 size: 15 residues. CDR1 is PRHDT and CDR2 is FYEKMQ in the germline V gene (reference sequence).